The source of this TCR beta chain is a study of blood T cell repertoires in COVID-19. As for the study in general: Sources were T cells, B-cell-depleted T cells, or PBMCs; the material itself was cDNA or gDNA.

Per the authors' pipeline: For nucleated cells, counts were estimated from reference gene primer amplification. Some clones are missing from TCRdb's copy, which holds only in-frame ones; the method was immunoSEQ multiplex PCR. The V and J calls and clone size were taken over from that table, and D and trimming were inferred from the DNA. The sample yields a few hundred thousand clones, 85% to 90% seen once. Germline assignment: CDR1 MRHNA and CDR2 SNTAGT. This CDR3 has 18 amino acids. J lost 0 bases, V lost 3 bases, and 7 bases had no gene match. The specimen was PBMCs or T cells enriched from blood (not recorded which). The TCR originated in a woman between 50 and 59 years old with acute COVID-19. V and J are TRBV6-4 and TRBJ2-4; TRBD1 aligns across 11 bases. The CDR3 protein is CASSERTGGAAAKNIQYF. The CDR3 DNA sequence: TGTGCCAGCAGTGAACGGACAGGGGGCGCAGCAGCCAAAAACATTCAGTACTTC.